Presented here are 24 T cell receptor beta chains from one specimen sequenced in a study of blood T cell repertoires in COVID-19. Profiling relied on immunoSEQ multiplex PCR, and the TCRdb table lists in-frame clones only, not all of them. This table holds fewer than 300,000 clones, less than 90% found once. Sequenced sample: peripheral blood. The receptors were sampled from a human donor in a cohort sampled during active COVID-19.

J is TRBJ2-7 and V is TRBV9, with unresolved D. The CDR3 is 13 amino acids. V was shortened by 2 bases and J by 0 bases, with 6 bases between the two germline ends. CDR1 is SGDLS and CDR2 is YYNGEE in the germline V gene. The CDR3 loop reads CASSVQDSYEQYF. CDR3 nucleotide sequence: TGTGCCAGCAGCGTCCAGGACTCCTACGAGCAGTACTTC.

V usage is TRBV7-9 and J usage is TRBJ2-2; D gene uncertain. With 5 bases removed from V and 4 bases from J, the gap between germline ends came to 8 bases. The CDR3 is made up of 13 amino acids. The V gene's germline CDR1 is SEHNR and CDR2 FQNEAQ (reference sequence). CDR3 bases: TGTGCCAGCAGCCGACCGGGCACCGGGGAGCTGTTTTTT. Translated, it gives CASSRPGTGELFF. The entire variable domain, with the rest obtained from reference TRBV7-9 and TRBJ2-2, is as follows: DTGVSQNPRHKITKRGQNVTFRCDPISEHNRLYWYRQTLGQGPEFLTYFQNEAQLEKSRLLSDRFSAERPKGSFSTLEIQRTEQGDSAMYLCASSRPGTGELFFGEGSRLTVL.

V usage is TRBV30 and J usage is TRBJ1-5; possible D gene TRBD1, 6 bases. CDR1 GTSNPN and CDR2 SVGIG come from the germline V gene (reference sequence). The V end was cut by 0 bases, the J end by 1 base, with 7 bases between. The CDR3 spans 14 residues. CDR3 DNA: TGTGCCTGGAGTGTGGGGGCAAGCAATCAGCCCCAGCATTTT. Residues: CAWSVGASNQPQHF.

The rearrangement joins TRBV3-1 (or the pseudogene TRBV3-2) to TRBJ1-2, with D hard to call. The CDR3 sequence is 13 residues long. Germline V lookup: CDR1 LGHDT, CDR2 YNNKEL (reference sequence). Trimming removed 3 bases at V and 6 bases at J, with 11 bases between. This CDR3 reads CASSQVPEHGYTF. The CDR3 DNA reads TGTGCCAGCAGCCAGGTACCGGAGCATGGCTACACCTTC.

The chain couples TRBV10-3 to TRBJ1-4, with a weak D call TRBD1 (5 bases). CDR3 length: 16 amino acids. Trimming took off 0 bases at V and 1 base at J, with 9 bases between the two ends. Germline CDR1 reads ENHRY; CDR2 reads SYGVKD. CDR3 sequence (DNA): TGTGCCATCAGTGAGTCGGGAGGGGTAACTAATGAAAAACTGTTTTTT. Translating it yields CAISESGGVTNEKLFF.

The chain is built from TRBV3-1 (or the pseudogene TRBV3-2) and TRBJ2-1; 7 nucleotides align to TRBD1. The CDR3 contains 12 residues. Germline CDR1 LGHDT, CDR2 YNNKEL (reference sequence). V trimming: 4 bases; J trimming: 9 bases; junction bases outside the gene matches: 3. The chain's CDR3 is CASSRTGSEQFF. In nucleotides, the CDR3 is TGTGCCAGCAGCCGGACAGGATCTGAGCAGTTCTTC.

The chain carries TRBV28 and TRBJ1-2; D gene uncertain. V lost 1 base to trimming and J lost 3 bases, with 3 bases between them. The CDR3 spans 12 residues. The germline V gene has CDR1 MDHEN and CDR2 SYDVKM. The DNA for the CDR3 is TGTGCCAGCAGTTTATCTGACTATGGCTACACCTTC. Encoded protein: CASSLSDYGYTF.

The gene calls are TRBV11-2 and TRBJ2-3, with 7 bases lining up with TRBD2. The CDR3 contains 17 residues. CDR1 is SGHAT and CDR2 is FQNNGV in the germline V gene. J was trimmed by 5 bases and V by 0 bases; bases with no gene match: 11. The CDR3 sequence: CASSLDLEGGWKDTQYF. The CDR3 region has the DNA TGTGCCAGCAGCTTAGATCTCGAGGGAGGGTGGAAAGATACGCAGTATTTT. The full variable domain, completed using reference TRBV11-2 and TRBJ2-3, is EAGVAQSPRYKIIEKRQSVAFWCNPISGHATLYWYQQILGQGPKLLIQFQNNGVVDDSQLPKDRFSAERLKGVDSTLKIQPAKLEDSAVYLCASSLDLEGGWKDTQYFGPGTRLTVL.

The chain is built from TRBV9 and TRBJ1-1; TRBD1 is a possible D gene (6 bases). CDR1 and CDR2 (germline): SGDLS, YYNGEE. There are 16 residues in the CDR3. Deletions cut 3 bases from V and 8 bases from J, with 23 bases between. The CDR3 is CASSANRERNSLEAFF. The CDR3 DNA reads as TGTGCCAGCAGCGCAAACAGGGAGCGAAACTCCTTAGAAGCTTTCTTT.

The chain joins TRBV9 to TRBJ2-1; 8 bases agree with TRBD2. The CDR3 is made up of 15 amino acids. Unmatched junction bases numbered 2, after V lost 3 bases and J lost 0 bases. Germline lookup yields CDR1 SGDLS and CDR2 YYNGEE. The CDR3 DNA reads as TGTGCCAGCAGCGCACTAGCGGCCTCCTACAATGAGCAGTTCTTC. Translating it yields CASSALAASYNEQFF. The variable domain in full, with the rest retrieved from reference TRBV9 and TRBJ2-1, is DSGVTQTPKHLITATGQRVTLRCSPRSGDLSVYWYQQSLDQGLQFLIQYYNGEERAKGNILERFSAQQFPDLHSELNLSSLELGDSALYFCASSALAASYNEQFFGPGTRLTVL.

The V and J genes are TRBV5-1 and TRBJ2-7; D is ambiguous. Germline assignment: CDR1 SGHRS and CDR2 YFSETQ. V lost 1 base and J 5 bases, leaving 10 bases between the germline ends. The CDR3 extends over 13 amino acids. The CDR3 sequence: CASSLSNSNEQYF. The CDR3 DNA sequence: TGCGCCAGCAGCTTGTCGAATAGCAACGAGCAGTACTTC.

The chain uses TRBV6-2 or TRBV6-3 and TRBJ1-5; D is perhaps TRBD1 (6 bases). Trimming stripped 0 bases from V and 0 bases from J, with 12 bases between. Germline CDR1 reads MNHEY; CDR2 reads SVGEGT. This CDR3 is built from 17 residues. CDR3: CASSYSRQENSNQPQHF. CDR3 nucleotides: TGTGCCAGCAGTTACTCAAGACAGGAGAATAGCAATCAGCCCCAGCATTTT.

V is TRBV6-6 and J is TRBJ2-7, with D perhaps TRBD2 (6 bases). V gave up 6 bases and J gave up 4 bases, with 13 bases separating them. Germline lookup yields CDR1 MNHNY and CDR2 SVGAGI (reference sequence). The CDR3 loop spans 13 amino acids. Written as DNA, the CDR3 is TGTGCCAGCAGGGGGGGTGGAGCGTACGAGCAGTACTTC. Translating it yields CASRGGGAYEQYF.

The genes are TRBV19 and TRBJ1-5; 7 bases are a match to TRBD1. V gave up 10 bases and J gave up 10 bases; unmatched junction bases: 19. The CDR3 has 15 residues. Germline CDR1 is LNHDA and CDR2 is SQIVND (reference sequence). The CDR3 loop is CATSTGSEGISPQHF. The CDR3 DNA reads as TGTGCCACGTCGACAGGGAGCGAAGGGATCAGCCCCCAGCATTTT.

This clone occurred a few times. J is TRBJ2-7 and V is TRBV4-1; D gene unclear. Trimming removed 1 base from V and 5 bases from J, with 12 bases in between. Germline CDR1 is MGHRA and CDR2 is YSYEKL. There are 14 residues in the CDR3. CDR3 nucleotide sequence: TGCGCCAGCAGCCAAGCACCTCTCAGTAACGAGCAGTACTTC. It yields the protein CASSQAPLSNEQYF.

This clone has only a few counts. The rearrangement uses TRBV18 and TRBJ2-1, with 7 bases fitting TRBD2. Germline CDR1 is KGHSH and CDR2 is LQKENI. J gave up 8 bases and V 1 base, and 5 bases lay outside the gene matches. CDR3 size: 14 residues. In nucleotides, the CDR3 is TGTGCCAGCTCACCACGGCGGGAGTTCGATGAGCAGTTCTTC. Its protein product is CASSPRREFDEQFF. Full variable domain (missing parts from reference TRBV18 and TRBJ2-1): NAGVMQNPRHLVRRRGQEARLRCSPMKGHSHVYWYRQLPEEGLKFMVYLQKENIIDESGMPKERFSAEFPKEGPSILRIQQVVRGDSAAYFCASSPRREFDEQFFGPGTRLTVL.

V and J are TRBV3-1 (or the pseudogene TRBV3-2) and TRBJ1-5, with a weak D call TRBD1 (6 bases). The CDR3 spans 14 residues. Trimming left V 5 bases short and J 1 base short, with 9 bases between. Germline V lookup: CDR1 LGHDT, CDR2 YNNKEL (reference sequence). The CDR3 nucleotides are TGTGCCAGCAGCGATGGGACAAGCAATCAGCCCCAGCATTTT. Its translation: CASSDGTSNQPQHF.

This sequence joins TRBV30 and TRBJ2-5, with 8 bases matching TRBD1. CDR1 and CDR2 from the germline V gene are GTSNPN and SVGIG (reference sequence). J gave up 5 bases and V 5 bases, and 4 bases lay outside the gene matches. The length of the CDR3 is 12 residues. CDR3 loop: CAWQGAGETQYF. The DNA for the CDR3 is TGTGCCTGGCAGGGGGCCGGGGAGACCCAGTACTTC.

This clone was seen once. This rearrangement joins TRBV28 to TRBJ2-1; 10 nucleotides align to TRBD2. The J segment lost 4 bases and the V segment lost 7 bases, leaving 4 bases of the junction unmatched. Per germline, CDR1 MDHEN and CDR2 SYDVKM. The CDR3 sequence is 14 residues long. CDR3 nucleotide sequence: TGTGCCAGCAAGTCTAGCGGGAGTTACAATGAGCAGTTCTTC. It translates to CASKSSGSYNEQFF.

The rearrangement uses TRBV7-9 and TRBJ2-7; 7 positions match TRBD1. Germline V gene sequence: CDR1 SEHNR, CDR2 FQNEAQ (reference sequence). The CDR3 consists of 15 residues. V was pared by 5 bases and J by 3 bases, with 10 bases of the junction left unmatched. CDR3 bases: TGTGCCAGCAGCCCAGGGGGACGGAGATACTACGAGCAGTACTTC. It codes for CASSPGGRRYYEQYF.

The chain has TRBV4-1 and TRBJ2-2; D possibly corresponds to TRBD2 (6 bases). Trimming removed 8 bases from V and 4 bases from J, with 17 bases in between. CDR1 is MGHRA and CDR2 is YSYEKL in the germline V gene. The CDR3 is made up of 15 amino acids. The CDR3: CASRHPGGATGELFF. CDR3 in DNA: TGCGCCAGCCGTCACCCAGGAGGGGCCACCGGGGAGCTGTTTTTT.

This rearrangement joins TRBV2 to TRBJ1-5; D perhaps matches TRBD1 (5 bases). The CDR3 covers 13 residues. Trimming took off 4 bases at V and 6 bases at J, with 10 bases between the two ends. Germline V lookup: CDR1 SNHLY, CDR2 FYNNEI. The chain's CDR3 is CASSVGGGQPQHF. The CDR3 nucleotides are TGTGCCAGCAGTGTGGGGGGAGGTCAGCCCCAGCATTTT.

The genes are TRBV24-1 and TRBJ2-3; weak D call: TRBD2 (5 bases). With 2 bases removed from V and 0 bases from J, the gap between germline ends came to 11 bases. CDR3 length: 16 residues. Germline assignment: CDR1 KGHDR and CDR2 SFDVKD. CDR3 nucleotide sequence: TGTGCCACCAGTGATTCGCGACTATCGAGCACAGATACGCAGTATTTT. It codes for CATSDSRLSSTDTQYF.

The chain joins TRBV9 to TRBJ1-2, with 8 bases fitting TRBD1. Trimming removed 7 bases from V and 2 bases from J; junction bases left unmatched: 13. The germline CDR1 and CDR2 sequences are SGDLS and YYNGEE. This CDR3 contains 16 residues. In DNA, the CDR3 is TGTGCCAGCTCGCAGCAGTTAAGGACAGGGAACTATGGCTACACCTTC. Residues: CASSQQLRTGNYGYTF.